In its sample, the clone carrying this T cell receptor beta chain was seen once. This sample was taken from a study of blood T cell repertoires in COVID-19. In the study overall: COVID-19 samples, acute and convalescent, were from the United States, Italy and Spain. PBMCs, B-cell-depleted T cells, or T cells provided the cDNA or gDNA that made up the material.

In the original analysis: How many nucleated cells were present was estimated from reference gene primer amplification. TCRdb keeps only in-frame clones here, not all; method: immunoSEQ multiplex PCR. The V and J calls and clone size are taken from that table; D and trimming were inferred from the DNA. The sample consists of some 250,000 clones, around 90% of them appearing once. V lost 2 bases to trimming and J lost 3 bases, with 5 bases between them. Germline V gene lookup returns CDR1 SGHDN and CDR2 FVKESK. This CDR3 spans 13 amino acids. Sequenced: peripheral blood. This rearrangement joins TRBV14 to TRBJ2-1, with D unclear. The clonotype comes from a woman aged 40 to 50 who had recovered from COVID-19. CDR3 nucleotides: TGTGCCAGCAGCCAACAGTTCTACAATGAGCAGTTCTTC. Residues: CASSQQFYNEQFF.